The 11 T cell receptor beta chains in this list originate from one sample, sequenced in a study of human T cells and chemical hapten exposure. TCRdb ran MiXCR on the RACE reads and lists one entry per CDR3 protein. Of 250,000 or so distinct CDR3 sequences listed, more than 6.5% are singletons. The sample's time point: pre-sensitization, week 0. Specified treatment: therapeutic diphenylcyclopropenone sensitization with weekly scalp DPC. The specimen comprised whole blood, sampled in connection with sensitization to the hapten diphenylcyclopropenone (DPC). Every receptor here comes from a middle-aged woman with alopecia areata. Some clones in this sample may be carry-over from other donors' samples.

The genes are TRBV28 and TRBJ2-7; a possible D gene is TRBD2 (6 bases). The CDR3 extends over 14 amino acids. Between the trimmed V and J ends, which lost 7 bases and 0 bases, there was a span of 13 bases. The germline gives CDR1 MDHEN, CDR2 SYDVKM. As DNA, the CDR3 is TGTGCCAGCACGAGACTGGAGGGCTCCTACGAGCAGTACTTC. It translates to CASTRLEGSYEQYF.

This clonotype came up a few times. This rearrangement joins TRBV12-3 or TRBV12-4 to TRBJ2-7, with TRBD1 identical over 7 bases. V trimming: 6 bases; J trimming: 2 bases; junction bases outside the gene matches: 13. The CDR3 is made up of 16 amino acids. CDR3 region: CASSPGWGTETYEQYF. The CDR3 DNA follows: TGTGCCAGCAGCCCCGGGTGGGGGACAGAGACCTACGAGCAGTACTTC.

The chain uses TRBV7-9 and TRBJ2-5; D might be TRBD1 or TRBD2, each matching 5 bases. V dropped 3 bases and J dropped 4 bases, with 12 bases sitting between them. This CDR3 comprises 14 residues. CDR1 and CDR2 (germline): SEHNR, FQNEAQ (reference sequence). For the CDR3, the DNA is TGTGCCAGCAGCTTGGGTCCAGGGAGAGAGACCCAGTACTTC. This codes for CASSLGPGRETQYF.

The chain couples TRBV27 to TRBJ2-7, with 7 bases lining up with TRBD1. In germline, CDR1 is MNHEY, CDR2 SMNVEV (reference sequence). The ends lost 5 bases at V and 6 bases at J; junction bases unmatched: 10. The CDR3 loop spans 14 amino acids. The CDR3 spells CASSPGTVNFEQYF. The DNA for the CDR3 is TGTGCCAGCAGTCCCGGGACAGTAAACTTCGAGCAGTACTTC.

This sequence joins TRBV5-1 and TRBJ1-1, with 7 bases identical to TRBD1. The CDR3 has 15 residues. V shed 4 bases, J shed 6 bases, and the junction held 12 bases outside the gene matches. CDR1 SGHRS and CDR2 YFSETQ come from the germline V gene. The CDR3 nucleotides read TGCGCCAGCAGCCGGGACAGCGGGGTAGACTCTGAAGCTTTCTTT. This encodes CASSRDSGVDSEAFF.

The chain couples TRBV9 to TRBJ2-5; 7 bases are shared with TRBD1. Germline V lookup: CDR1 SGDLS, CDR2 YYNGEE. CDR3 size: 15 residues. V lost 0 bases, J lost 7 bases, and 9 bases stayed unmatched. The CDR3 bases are TGTGCCAGCAGCGTAGAGGGGGCGGTGGATGGGACCCAGTACTTC. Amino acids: CASSVEGAVDGTQYF.

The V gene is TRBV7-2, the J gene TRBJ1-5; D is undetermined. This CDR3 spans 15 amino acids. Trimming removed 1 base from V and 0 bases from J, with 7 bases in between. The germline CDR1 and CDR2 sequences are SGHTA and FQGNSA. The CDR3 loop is CASSLGHGSNQPQHF. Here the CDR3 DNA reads TGTGCCAGCAGCTTAGGTCACGGTAGCAATCAGCCCCAGCATTTT. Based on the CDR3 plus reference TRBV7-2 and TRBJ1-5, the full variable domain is GAGVSQSPSNKVTEKGKDVELRCDPISGHTALYWYRQSLGQGLEFLIYFQGNSAPDKSGLPSDRFSAERTGGSVSTLTIQRTQQEDSAVYLCASSLGHGSNQPQHFGDGTRLSIL.

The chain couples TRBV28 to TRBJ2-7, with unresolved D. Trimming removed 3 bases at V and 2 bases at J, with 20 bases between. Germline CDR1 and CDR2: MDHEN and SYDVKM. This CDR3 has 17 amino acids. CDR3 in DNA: TGTGCCAGCAGTTTTGACGTTTCTACCCGGTCTACCTACGAGCAGTACTTC. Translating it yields CASSFDVSTRSTYEQYF.

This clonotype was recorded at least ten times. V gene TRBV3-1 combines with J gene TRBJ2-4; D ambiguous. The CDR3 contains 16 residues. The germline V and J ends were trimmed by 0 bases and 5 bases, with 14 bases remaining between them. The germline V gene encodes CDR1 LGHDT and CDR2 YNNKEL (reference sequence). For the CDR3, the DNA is TGTGCCAGCAGCCAAGACCTATTAGGAAGCGAAAACATTCAGTACTTC. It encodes CASSQDLLGSENIQYF.

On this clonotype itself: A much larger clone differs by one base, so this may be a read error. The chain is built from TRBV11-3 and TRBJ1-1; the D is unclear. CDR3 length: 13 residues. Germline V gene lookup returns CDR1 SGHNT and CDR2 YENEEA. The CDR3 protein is CSSSPRSGTEAFF. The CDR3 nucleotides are TGTTCCAGCAGCCCACGTTCGGGGACTGAAGCTTTCTTT.

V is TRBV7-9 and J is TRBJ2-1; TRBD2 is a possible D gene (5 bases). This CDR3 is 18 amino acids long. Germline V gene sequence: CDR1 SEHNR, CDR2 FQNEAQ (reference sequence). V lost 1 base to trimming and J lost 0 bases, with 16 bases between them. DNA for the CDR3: TGTGCCAGCAGCTTAGTCGGGTCAAGGGAGAGCTCCTACAATGAGCAGTTCTTC. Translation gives CASSLVGSRESSYNEQFF.